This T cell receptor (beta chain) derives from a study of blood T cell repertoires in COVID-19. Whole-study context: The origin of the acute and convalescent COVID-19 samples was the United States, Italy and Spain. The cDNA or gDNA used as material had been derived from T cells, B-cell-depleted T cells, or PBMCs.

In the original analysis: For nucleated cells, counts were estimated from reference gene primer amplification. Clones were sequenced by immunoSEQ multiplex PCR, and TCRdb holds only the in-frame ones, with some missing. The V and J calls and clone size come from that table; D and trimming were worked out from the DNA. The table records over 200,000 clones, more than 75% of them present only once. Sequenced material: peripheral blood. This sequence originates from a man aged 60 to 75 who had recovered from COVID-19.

The CDR3 is CATSRGAGSPINGYTF. The CDR3 DNA is TGTGCCACCAGCAGAGGGGCAGGATCCCCTATTAATGGCTACACCTTC. The chain couples TRBV15 to TRBJ1-2; D uncertain. The CDR3 spans 16 residues. From germline, CDR1 is LNHNV and CDR2 YYDKDF (reference sequence). V was shortened by 1 base and J by 6 bases, with 18 bases between the two germline ends.